The next 28 T cell receptor beta chains were all read from a single sample in a study of T cells after yellow fever vaccination. Each CDR3 protein gets one entry after TCRdb re-called the 5' RACE reads with MiXCR. The top ten clones hold around 24% of a sample with about 340,000 distinct CDR3 sequences, 3% to 4.5% of them seen once. The sample here was PBMCs, taken 5 days after the yellow fever booster vaccination. The receptors stem from a young man who received the YFV17D yellow fever vaccine.

The CDR3 is CASSSYRDRGYEQYF. In nucleotides, the CDR3 is TGTGCCAGCAGTAGCTACCGGGACAGGGGCTACGAGCAGTACTTC. V usage is TRBV7-2 and J usage is TRBJ2-7, with 10 bases fitting TRBD1. The CDR3 is 15 amino acids. The germline V gene has CDR1 SGHTA and CDR2 FQGNSA. J lost 3 bases, V lost 6 bases, and 8 bases had no gene match.

V is TRBV4-3 and J is TRBJ1-4, with 9 bases identical to TRBD1. Trimming cost V 2 bases and J 8 bases; bases outside gene matches: 12. Germline-derived CDR1 and CDR2 are LGHNA and YSLEER. The CDR3 extends over 17 amino acids. The CDR3 protein is CASSQQPRQGGREKLFF. The CDR3 region has the DNA TGCGCCAGCAGCCAACAACCGCGACAGGGGGGACGAGAAAAACTGTTTTTT.

The V and J genes are TRBV29-1 and TRBJ1-1; TRBD1 might be the D (5 bases). Trimming left V 4 bases short and J 8 bases short, with 11 bases between. The CDR3 is 11 residues long. Germline CDR1 reads SQVTM; CDR2 reads ANQGSEA. The CDR3 coding sequence is TGCAGCGTTGCCGGGGGGAGCGAAGCTTTCTTT. Its translation is CSVAGGSEAFF.

The chain joins TRBV7-8 to TRBJ2-1; D is perhaps TRBD2 (6 bases). Germline CDR1 is SGHVS and CDR2 is FQNEAQ. The CDR3 totals 14 residues. Trimming removed 5 bases at V and 2 bases at J, with 10 bases between. CDR3 sequence: CASSTRGTYNEQFF. The DNA for the CDR3 is TGTGCCAGCAGCACCCGGGGGACCTACAATGAGCAGTTCTTC. The full variable domain, rest sourced from reference TRBV7-8 and TRBJ2-1, is GAGVSQSPRYKVAKRGQDVALRCDPISGHVSLFWYQQALGQGPEFLTYFQNEAQLDKSGLPSDRFFAERPEGSVSTLKIQRTQQEDSAVYLCASSTRGTYNEQFFGPGTRLTVL.

The chain joins TRBV5-4 to TRBJ1-4; possibly TRBD1 for D (5 bases). Trimming took off 4 bases at V and 4 bases at J, with 11 bases between the two ends. CDR3 length equals 14 residues. CDR1 is SGHNT and CDR2 is YYREEE in the germline V gene (reference sequence). CDR3 DNA: TGTGCCAGCAGCGATGGGGGATTTAATGAAAAACTGTTTTTT. The encoded protein is CASSDGGFNEKLFF.

This clonotype has ten or more counts. This rearrangement joins TRBV6-5 to TRBJ1-1; possibly TRBD1 for D (5 bases). Germline CDR1 is MNHEY and CDR2 is SVGAGI. V lost 3 bases, J lost 4 bases, and 15 bases lay in between. There are 15 residues in the CDR3. The CDR3 loop reads CASSYRVGGTTEAFF. The CDR3 DNA reads as TGTGCCAGCAGTTATCGAGTCGGGGGGACCACTGAAGCTTTCTTT.

This clonotype has a count of ten or more. The J gene is TRBJ1-2, the V gene TRBV10-3, with D possibly matching TRBD1 (5 bases). Trimming stripped 2 bases from V and 5 bases from J, with 15 bases between. The CDR3 has 15 amino acids. The germline CDR1 and CDR2 sequences are ENHRY and SYGVKD. CDR3 sequence reads: CAISERPGTEYGYTF. CDR3 sequence (DNA): TGTGCCATCAGTGAGCGACCCGGGACGGAGTATGGCTACACCTTC.

This clonotype was observed many times. The rearrangement uses TRBV29-1 and TRBJ1-5, with D perhaps matching TRBD1 (5 bases). In germline, CDR1 is SQVTM, CDR2 ANQGSEA. The ends were cut back, 7 bases at V and 1 base at J, with 11 bases in the middle. The CDR3 covers 13 residues. CDR3 residues: CSARGGSNQPQHF. For the CDR3, the DNA is TGCAGCGCCCGCGGGGGGAGCAATCAGCCCCAGCATTTT.

The chain links TRBV27 to TRBJ2-7; D unresolved. The CDR3 is made up of 13 amino acids. The germline CDR1 and CDR2 sequences are MNHEY and SMNVEV (reference sequence). Trimming stripped 6 bases from V and 5 bases from J, with 14 bases between. As DNA, the CDR3 is TGTGCCAGCAGCTCAAGGGCCTACAACGAGCAGTACTTC. The encoded protein is CASSSRAYNEQYF.

This clonotype was counted ten times or more. One junction end does not reproduce the germline sequence, and a read error may be involved. The chain is built from TRBV5-1 and TRBJ2-1; no clear D. The CDR3 spans 11 residues. Per the germline V gene, CDR1 is SGHRS and CDR2 is YFSETQ. CDR3 region: CASSLGNEQFF. The CDR3 bases are TGTGCCAGCAGCCTGGGAAATGAGCAGTTCTTC.

Ten or more counts support this clonotype. J is TRBJ1-6 and V is TRBV10-3; D might be TRBD1 (5 bases). This CDR3 is built from 13 residues. The germline V and J ends were trimmed by 8 bases and 8 bases, with 13 bases remaining between them. Germline V gene sequence: CDR1 ENHRY, CDR2 SYGVKD. The CDR3 is CAIGGTTDSPLHF. CDR3 nucleotide sequence: TGTGCCATCGGCGGGACCACGGATTCACCCCTCCACTTT.

CDR3 region: CASSFGAGSTDTQYF. CDR3 nucleotide sequence: TGTGCCAGCAGTTTTGGGGCCGGGTCCACAGATACGCAGTATTTT. The chain links TRBV27 to TRBJ2-3, with a tentative D call TRBD1 (5 bases). This CDR3 contains 15 residues. Germline V gene sequence: CDR1 MNHEY, CDR2 SMNVEV (reference sequence). The V and J ends lost 3 bases and 2 bases respectively, with 12 bases between them.

This clonotype was observed many times. The V and J genes are TRBV7-2 and TRBJ1-5; D possibly corresponds to TRBD1 (5 bases). The CDR3 runs to 14 residues. CDR1 is SGHTA and CDR2 is FQGNSA in the germline V gene. V lost 8 bases to trimming and J lost 5 bases, with 16 bases between them. As DNA, the CDR3 is TGTGCCAGCGCCCCCCAGGGAACCCATCAGCCCCAGCATTTT. Its protein product is CASAPQGTHQPQHF.

The V gene is TRBV30, the J gene TRBJ2-3; TRBD2 agrees at 8 bases. The CDR3 sequence is 15 residues long. The germline gives CDR1 GTSNPN, CDR2 SVGIG (reference sequence). With V trimmed by 1 base and J by 11 bases, 14 bases remained unmatched. The CDR3 nucleotides read TGTGCCTGGAGTGGAGGTAGCGGGGATCCCGAGGGGCAGTATTTT. Translation gives CAWSGGSGDPEGQYF.

The chain combines TRBV5-1 with TRBJ1-1; no reliable D call. Per germline, CDR1 SGHRS and CDR2 YFSETQ. The V end was cut by 4 bases, the J end by 0 bases, with 16 bases between. The CDR3 loop spans 16 amino acids. CDR3 DNA: TGCGCCAGCAGCAATCGTAGTTGGGCGGTGAACACTGAAGCTTTCTTT. Translated: CASSNRSWAVNTEAFF.

The chain couples TRBV21-1 to TRBJ1-1. TRBV21-1 is annotated as a pseudogene. The CDR3 spans 16 residues. In DNA, the CDR3 is TGTGCCAGTCCCCGAGCTCCCTCGAGCGAGAACACTGAAGCTTTCTTT. Translation: CASPRAPSSENTEAFF.

This clonotype was seen ten or more times. This chain connects TRBV12-3 or TRBV12-4 to TRBJ2-7, with 10 positions matching TRBD2. CDR3 length: 20 amino acids. Losses at the gene ends were 5 bases for V and 3 bases for J; bases not matched to a gene: 22. In DNA form, the CDR3 reads TGTGCCAGCAGTGGGACACGAAAAGCCGGCCGGGCTAGCGGGGGCTACGAGCAGTACTTC. It encodes CASSGTRKAGRASGGYEQYF.

Only a few counts were recorded for this clonotype. The chain combines TRBV9 with TRBJ2-3; the match to TRBD1 covers 8 bases. This CDR3 has 16 amino acids. The junction had 7 bases not matched to a gene; V was cut back by 4 bases and J by 0 bases. Germline V gene sequence: CDR1 SGDLS, CDR2 YYNGEE. The CDR3 protein is CASSFRDRTSTDTQYF. For the CDR3, the DNA is TGTGCCAGCAGCTTCCGGGACAGGACTAGCACAGATACGCAGTATTTT.

The chain links TRBV6-1 to TRBJ1-5; 7 bases match TRBD1. CDR1 is MNHNS and CDR2 is SASEGT in the germline V gene. The CDR3 is 14 amino acids. After removal of 3 bases from V and 8 bases from J, the junction contained 7 bases not matched to a gene. The CDR3 DNA sequence: TGTGCCAGCAGTGAGGGAGGGGGCATGGAGCCCCAGCATTTT. This encodes CASSEGGGMEPQHF.

This clonotype was found many times. CDR3 sequence (DNA): TGTGCCAGCAGCTTAACTCCTAGCTCCTACAATGAGCAGTTCTTC. This encodes CASSLTPSSYNEQFF. The rearrangement links TRBV7-9 to TRBJ2-1; unclear D gene. The CDR3 length is 15 residues. The germline CDR1 and CDR2 sequences are SEHNR and FQNEAQ (reference sequence). The ends were cut back, 2 bases at V and 0 bases at J, with 8 bases in the middle.

This clonotype was observed a few times. The chain combines TRBV7-2 with TRBJ2-1, with 13 bases identical to TRBD2. V gave up 3 bases and J gave up 7 bases; unmatched junction bases: 12. The CDR3 runs 18 residues. Germline assignment: CDR1 SGHTA and CDR2 FQGNSA. The CDR3 nucleotides read TGTGCCAGCAGCTTCCGAGGGACTAGCGGGACCCTTCGTAATGAGCAGTTCTTC. Residues: CASSFRGTSGTLRNEQFF.

This clonotype was counted ten times or more. This chain connects TRBV2 to TRBJ2-5; no firm D call. Trimming took 2 bases from V and 3 from J, leaving 7 bases between them. CDR3 length: 13 residues. Germline CDR1 is SNHLY and CDR2 is FYNNEI. The CDR3: CASSERWEETQYF. The DNA for the CDR3 is TGTGCCAGCAGTGAACGGTGGGAAGAGACCCAGTACTTC.

This clonotype was observed at least ten times. This chain connects TRBV7-2 to TRBJ2-5; a weak D match, TRBD2 (6 bases). The V and J ends lost 5 bases and 1 base respectively, with 11 bases between them. This CDR3 is 14 amino acids long. CDR1 SGHTA and CDR2 FQGNSA come from the germline V gene. The CDR3 reads CASSGAGSQETQYF. CDR3 sequence (DNA): TGTGCCAGCAGCGGGGCGGGGAGCCAAGAGACCCAGTACTTC.

The sample holds a few counts of this clonotype. The chain recombines TRBV5-4 with TRBJ2-2; no firm D call. This CDR3 contains 15 residues. Trimming left V 6 bases short and J 2 bases short, with 14 bases between. Germline V lookup: CDR1 SGHNT, CDR2 YYREEE (reference sequence). CDR3 region: CASTRLGLNTGELFF. CDR3 in DNA: TGTGCCAGCACCCGGTTGGGCCTTAACACCGGGGAGCTGTTTTTT.

This clonotype was seen more than once but under ten times. This chain uses TRBV9 with TRBJ2-3; D not certain. The germline V and J ends were trimmed by 0 bases and 6 bases, with 8 bases remaining between them. Germline V CDR1 and CDR2: SGDLS, YYNGEE. This CDR3 contains 13 residues. The CDR3 loop is CASSVEMGDTQYF. In DNA, the CDR3 is TGTGCCAGCAGCGTAGAGATGGGTGATACGCAGTATTTT.

This chain uses TRBV6-6 with TRBJ1-2; 10 bases line up with TRBD1. Germline CDR1 reads MNHNY; CDR2 reads SVGAGI (reference sequence). V lost 6 bases to trimming and J lost 3 bases; unmatched junction nucleotides: 4. The length of the CDR3 is 14 residues. CDR3 protein: CASSLGQGHYGYTF. The CDR3 bases are TGTGCCAGCAGCCTGGGACAGGGGCACTATGGCTACACCTTC.

This chain links TRBV21-1 with TRBJ2-2; whether TRBD2, the table's D call, matches the DNA was not checked. TRBV21-1 represents a pseudogene. This CDR3 is 16 amino acids long. DNA for the CDR3: TGTGCCAGCAGCAAAAGAGGACTAGCGGGGGCCGGGGAGCTGTTTTTT. Its translation: CASSKRGLAGAGELFF.

This clonotype has a handful of counts. V gene TRBV2 combines with J gene TRBJ2-5; D may correspond to TRBD1 or TRBD2 (5 bases each). The germline V gene encodes CDR1 SNHLY and CDR2 FYNNEI. V shed 6 bases and J shed 1 base, with 9 bases lying between them. CDR3 size: 13 residues. The DNA of the CDR3 is TGTGCCAGCAGGGGACCAACCCAAGAGACCCAGTACTTC. Translating it yields CASRGPTQETQYF.